The clone carrying this T cell receptor beta chain was counted between two and nine times. Its antigen is as yet unknown. Primers: 60 Vbeta forward and 13 Jbeta reverse. Only in-frame clones appear in the TCRdb table, and some are missing; sequencing was by immunoSEQ multiplex PCR. The sample holds about 150,000 clones, nearly 10% seen once. The data were obtained in a study of cytomegalovirus exposure and HLA in healthy donors. Study-wide points: With DRB1 most and HLA-C fewest, TCR association rates differed between HLA loci in a later analysis. Being productive about 87% or about 30% of the time was typical of most TCR beta V segments in an earlier analysis. Among TCR sequences, most were rare, though some public TCRs appeared in many donors.

The source of this sequence is a man aged 50-60 years in good health and CMV-seronegative. Specimen: PBMCs.

The CDR3 DNA sequence: TGTGCCAGCAAACGGGACTTTAGCACCGGGGAGCTGTTTTTT. Its translation: CASKRDFSTGELFF. The chain employs TRBV6-5 and TRBJ2-2; perhaps TRBD2 as D (6 bases). CDR3 length: 14 amino acids. CDR1 is MNHEY, CDR2 SVGAGI, per germline. The V gene lost 7 bases and the J gene lost 4 bases, with 13 bases spanning the gap.